These T cell receptor beta chains were read from a single sample in a study of T-cell reconstitution after alpha-beta-depleted transplantation in children. TCRdb called the PCR reads again in MiXCR, with one record for every CDR3 protein. The table has about 610,000 distinct CDR3 sequences, 8% to 11% seen once. Sequencing used PBMCs from the stem cell graft donor, obtained from the stem cell graft. The receptors were sampled from a human donor who donated a stem cell graft to a child with acute myeloid leukemia. Each CDR3 is given with its conserved first and last residue. A D gene is named only where the DNA matches it firmly. The size field is filled for only some rows; it gives once, few, many or a size class.

TRBD1,TRBV29-1,TRBJ1-1,many,CSVEDRQGARTEAFF,TGCAGCGTTGAAGACCGACAGGGGGCGCGCACTGAAGCTTTCTTT
-,TRBV6-5,TRBJ2-1,many,CASSYLDREQFF,TGTGCCAGCAGTTACCTGGACAGAGAGCAGTTCTTC
TRBD2,TRBV7-8,TRBJ2-1,few,CASTLPSGSVTYNEQFF,TGTGCCAGCACCCTACCTAGCGGGAGTGTTACCTACAATGAGCAGTTCTTC
-,TRBV20-1,TRBJ2-7,-,CSARQAAHYEQYF,TGCAGTGCCAGACAAGCGGCACACTACGAGCAGTACTTC
TRBD1,TRBV25-1,TRBJ2-5,-,CASSEFKGAQETQYF,TGTGCCAGCAGTGAATTCAAGGGGGCCCAAGAGACCCAGTACTTC
TRBD2,TRBV7-2,TRBJ2-3,many,CASSFRTSDALGNTQYF,TGTGCCAGCAGCTTTCGGACTAGCGACGCGTTGGGCAATACGCAGTATTTT
-,TRBV6-2/TRBV6-3,TRBJ1-5,few,CASSYSGGSNQPQHF,TGTGCCAGCAGTTACTCAGGGGGTAGCAATCAGCCCCAGCATTTT
-,TRBV7-9,TRBJ1-4,-,CASSVDTTNEKLFF,TGTGCCAGCAGCGTCGATACAACTAATGAAAAACTGTTTTTT
-,TRBV6-5,TRBJ2-7,many,CASRKLSTYEQYF,TGTGCCAGCAGAAAGTTGTCGACCTACGAGCAGTACTTC
-,TRBV29-1,TRBJ2-7,-,CSVGVVYEQYF,TGCAGCGTTGGTGTGGTCTACGAGCAGTACTTC
-,TRBV28,TRBJ1-3,few,CASSTSLTGNTIYF,TGTGCCAGCAGCACCTCTCTGACTGGAAACACCATATATTTT
-,TRBV5-1,TRBJ1-1,few,CASSYRDSLSTEAFF,TGCGCCAGCAGCTACCGGGACTCCCTTAGCACTGAAGCTTTCTTT
TRBD2,TRBV6-2/TRBV6-3,TRBJ2-7,many,CASRRSAGGPLGEQYF,TGTGCCAGCAGGCGAAGCGCGGGAGGGCCTTTGGGCGAGCAGTACTTC
-,TRBV20-1,TRBJ1-4,few,CSAVREANEKLFF,TGCAGTGCCGTACGGGAGGCTAATGAAAAACTGTTTTTT
-,TRBV29-1,TRBJ2-3,many,CSVRGSTDTQYF,TGCAGCGTGAGAGGCAGCACAGATACGCAGTATTTT
-,TRBV5-1,TRBJ2-1,many,CASSLVTGSSSYNEQFF,TGCGCCAGCAGCTTGGTTACGGGGTCAAGCTCCTACAATGAGCAGTTCTTC
-,TRBV7-8,TRBJ1-1,many,CASSLRAGLPEAFF,TGTGCCAGCAGCTTAAGGGCGGGGTTGCCTGAAGCTTTCTTT
-,TRBV6-4,TRBJ1-2,many,CASSDSLLGGYTF,TGTGCCAGCAGTGATTCTTTGCTAGGTGGCTACACCTTC
TRBD2,TRBV30,TRBJ2-1,-,CAWHPGLAGERRNEQFF,TGTGCCTGGCATCCGGGACTAGCGGGAGAAAGGCGGAATGAGCAGTTCTTC
-,TRBV29-1,TRBJ2-7,few,CSATQRGYGGEQYF,TGCAGCGCAACCCAGAGGGGCTACGGAGGCGAGCAGTACTTC
-,TRBV6-5,TRBJ2-7,many,CASTGTSYEQYF,TGTGCCAGCACCGGGACGTCCTACGAGCAGTACTTC
-,TRBV18,TRBJ2-1,few,CASSPIAGTEKYNEQFF,TGTGCCAGCTCACCAATAGCCGGGACGGAAAAATACAATGAGCAGTTCTTC
-,TRBV20-1,TRBJ1-1,few,CSAPQENTEAFF,TGCAGTGCTCCTCAGGAGAACACTGAAGCTTTCTTT
TRBD2,TRBV7-7,TRBJ2-3,few,CASSGGLHTDTQYF,TGTGCTAGCAGCGGGGGACTTCACACAGATACGCAGTATTTT
TRBD2,TRBV28,TRBJ2-1,many,CASSSRLAAYNEQFF,TGTGCCAGCAGTTCTCGACTAGCTGCCTACAATGAGCAGTTCTTC
TRBD1,TRBV12-3/TRBV12-4,TRBJ1-2,many,CASSPGQGWGYTF,TGTGCCAGCAGCCCTGGACAGGGCTGGGGCTACACCTTC
-,TRBV6-1,TRBJ1-1,many,CASSDLGGEAFF,TGTGCCAGCAGTGACTTGGGTGGTGAAGCTTTCTTT
-,TRBV28,TRBJ1-2,-,CASSLPATANYGYTF,TGTGCCAGCAGTTTACCGGCGACAGCTAACTATGGCTACACCTTC
TRBD2,TRBV25-1,TRBJ2-1,-,CASSVTSGSPNEQFF,TGTGCCAGCAGTGTCACTAGCGGGAGTCCCAATGAGCAGTTCTTC
TRBD1,TRBV28,TRBJ2-3,few,CASSAGTGIGRDTQYF,TGTGCCAGCAGTGCCGGGACAGGGATCGGGAGAGATACGCAGTATTTT
-,TRBV19,TRBJ2-3,-,CASSIFVRGADTDTQYF,TGTGCCAGTAGTATTTTTGTGAGGGGTGCAGACACAGATACGCAGTATTTT
-,TRBV7-2,TRBJ2-1,-,CASSLSSGYSLGIF,TGTGCCAGCAGCTTATCCAGCGGCTACTCCCTTGGGATCTTC
TRBD2,TRBV11-2,TRBJ2-1,many,CASSDLADYNEQFF,TGTGCCAGCAGCGACCTAGCGGATTACAATGAGCAGTTCTTC
-,TRBV7-2,TRBJ1-1,many,CASSFGQGGNTEAFF,TGTGCCAGCAGCTTTGGGCAGGGCGGGAACACTGAAGCTTTCTTT
-,TRBV6-5,TRBJ1-2,many,CASSYYPSGGQGYTF,TGTGCCAGCAGTTACTACCCGTCGGGAGGGCAGGGCTACACCTTC
-,TRBV25-1,TRBJ1-2,-,CASSQPPYGYTF,TGTGCCAGCAGTCAACCCCCTTATGGCTACACCTTC
-,TRBV7-2,TRBJ1-3,-,CASSLVHSGNTIYF,TGTGCCAGCAGCTTAGTCCACTCTGGAAACACCATATATTTT